This is a list of T cell receptor beta chains from one sample in a study of neoadjuvant anti-PD-1 for oral cavity cancer. The data were produced by immunoSEQ multiplex PCR, yet TCRdb's version contains in-frame clones alone and is incomplete. The sample carries more than 11,000 clones, 60% to 80% recorded once. This specimen was PBMCs, taken after nivolumab (anti-PD-1) treatment. These receptors were collected from a person aged 35-79 years with oral cavity squamous cell carcinoma. Each CDR3 is given without its conserved first and last residue. Expanded clones are given a class, and other clones once, few, many or no size at all.

j_call v_call clone_size cdr3_aa
TRBJ2-5 TRBV7-6 NA ASSPPRGTQY
TRBJ2-2 TRBV7-9 NA ASSYTSGKNTGELF
TRBJ2-3 TRBV29-1 NA SVTPGTGITDTQY
TRBJ1-4 TRBV30 NA ACPRTGRDEKLF
TRBJ2-3 TRBV5-1 NA ASSFSRPGDTQY
TRBJ2-7 TRBV6-6 NA ASGGQGSYEQY
TRBJ1-2 TRBV7-2 NA ASSWDRGIVAYGYT
TRBJ2-2 TRBV14 NA ASRSDLNTGELF
TRBJ2-1 TRBV4-1 once ASSTIAGSYNEQF
TRBJ1-2 TRBV5-6 few ASSGQKTNYGYT
TRBJ1-4 TRBV5-1 NA ASSLSSFGDLEKLF
TRBJ2-3 TRBV5-1 NA ASSASGILTDTQY
TRBJ2-4 TRBV2 NA ASSEGQGNIQY
TRBJ2-3 TRBV9 NA ASSVAAGTSTDTQY
TRBJ1-2 TRBV6-5 NA ASPWRVWGYT
TRBJ2-1 TRBV30 NA AWKHSFDEQF
TRBJ2-2 TRBV6-6 NA ASKNSGSMTGELF
TRBJ1-3 TRBV5-1 NA ASSAGGENTIY
TRBJ1-1 TRBV7-9 NA ASIKPGNTEAF
TRBJ2-7 TRBV5-6 NA ASSPRTSGGWRNEQY
TRBJ2-2 TRBV9 NA ASGSGGNTGELF
TRBJ1-1 TRBV21-1 NA ASTELGSFGGAF
TRBJ2-1 TRBV6-1 NA ASTRTEVGYEQF
TRBJ2-7 TRBV20-1 NA SALGDHEQY
TRBJ1-2 TRBV10-2 NA ASSETQRTGGQGYT
TRBJ2-1 TRBV25-1 NA ASSARTSGYNEQF
TRBJ2-7 TRBV2 NA ASSQLAGESEQY
TRBJ1-1 TRBV25-1 NA ASSASPSGARTEAF
TRBJ2-5 TRBV11-3 NA ASSLGLGETQY
TRBJ1-2 TRBV6-1 few ASSNRDNYGYT
TRBJ2-5 TRBV11-3 NA ASSIGQGASGETQY
TRBJ2-1 TRBV30 NA AWSVLGLAGGGRLNEQF
TRBJ2-7 TRBV7-8 NA ASSRELDVYEQY
TRBJ2-7 TRBV10-3 NA AISESREGVEQY
NA TRBV2 once ASRTRGSFYEQY
TRBJ2-3 TRBV5-4 NA ASNRAGSSTDTQY
TRBJ1-2 TRBV7-8 few ASSLGPMGGADYT
TRBJ2-3 TRBV6-1 NA ASSASGWGSDTQY
TRBJ1-2 TRBV14 NA ASSASGAGGYT
TRBJ2-1 TRBV19 NA ASRREPNNEQF
TRBJ1-2 TRBV5-6 NA ASSPDTDRAFYGYT
TRBJ1-1 TRBV29-1 NA SVTPGVRDTEAF
TRBJ1-1 TRBV15 NA ATSRERQGRTEAF
TRBJ2-1 TRBV6-1 NA ASSALLAGGRNEQF
TRBJ2-3 TRBV5-1 NA ASSLAWADTQY
TRBJ2-5 TRBV5-6 once ASSLGSQETQY
TRBJ2-1 TRBV7-6 NA ASRLNNEQF
TRBJ2-7 TRBV11-2 NA ASSLGGAPYEQY
TRBJ2-5 TRBV4-1 NA ASSPLGLPQETQY
TRBJ2-1 TRBV14 NA ASSQDLGLAANEQF
TRBJ2-5 TRBV30 once AWSGRGQETQY
TRBJ2-6 TRBV29-1 NA SVLMTGRGANVLT
TRBJ1-1 TRBV6-5 few ASSYKGTAF
TRBJ2-5 TRBV9 NA ASSVVDAGETQY
TRBJ2-2 TRBV28 NA ASRVQGVGNTGELF
TRBJ1-1 TRBV7-3 NA ASSLDSLSEAF
TRBJ2-1 TRBV7-2 NA ASSYRGLSYNEQF
TRBJ2-3 TRBV5-1 few ASSLEGRPTDTQY
TRBJ2-7 TRBV29-1 NA SVGSEYEQY
TRBJ2-6 TRBV5-1 NA ASSLEQNSGANVLT